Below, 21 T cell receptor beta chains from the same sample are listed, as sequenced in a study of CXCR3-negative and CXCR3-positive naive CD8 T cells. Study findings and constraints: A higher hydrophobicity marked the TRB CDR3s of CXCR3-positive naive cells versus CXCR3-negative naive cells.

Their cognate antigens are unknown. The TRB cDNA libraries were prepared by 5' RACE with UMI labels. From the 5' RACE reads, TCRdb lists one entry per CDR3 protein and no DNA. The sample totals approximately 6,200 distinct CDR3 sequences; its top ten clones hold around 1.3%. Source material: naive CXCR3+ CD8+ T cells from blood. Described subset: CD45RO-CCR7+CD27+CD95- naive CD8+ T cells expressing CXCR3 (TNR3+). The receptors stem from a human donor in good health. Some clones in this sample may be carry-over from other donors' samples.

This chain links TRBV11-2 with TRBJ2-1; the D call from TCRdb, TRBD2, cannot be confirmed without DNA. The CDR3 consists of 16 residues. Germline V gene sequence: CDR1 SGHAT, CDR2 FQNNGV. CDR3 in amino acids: CASSLGASGSAYEQFF.

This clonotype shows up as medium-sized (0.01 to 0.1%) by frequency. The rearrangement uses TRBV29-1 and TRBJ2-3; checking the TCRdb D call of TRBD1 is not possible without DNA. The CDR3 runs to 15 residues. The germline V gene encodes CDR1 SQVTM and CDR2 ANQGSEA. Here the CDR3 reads CSAQPQGWGTDTQYF.

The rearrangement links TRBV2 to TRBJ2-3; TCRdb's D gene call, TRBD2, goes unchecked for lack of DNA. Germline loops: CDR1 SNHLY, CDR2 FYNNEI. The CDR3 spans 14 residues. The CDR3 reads CASSGVSGTDTQYF.

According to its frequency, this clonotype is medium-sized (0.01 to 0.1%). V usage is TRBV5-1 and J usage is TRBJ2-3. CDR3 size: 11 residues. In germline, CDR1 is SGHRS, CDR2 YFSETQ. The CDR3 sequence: CASSFTDTQYF. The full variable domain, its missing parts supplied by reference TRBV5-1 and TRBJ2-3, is KAGVTQTPRYLIKTRGQQVTLSCSPISGHRSVSWYQQTPGQGLQFLFEYFSETQRNKGNFPGRFSGRQFSNSRSEMNVSTLELGDSALYLCASSFTDTQYFGPGTRLTVL.

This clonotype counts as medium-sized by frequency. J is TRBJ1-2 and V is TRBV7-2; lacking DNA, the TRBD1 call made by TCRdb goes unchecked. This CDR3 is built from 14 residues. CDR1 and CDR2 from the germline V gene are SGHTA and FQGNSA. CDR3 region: CASSPPGQPAGYTF.

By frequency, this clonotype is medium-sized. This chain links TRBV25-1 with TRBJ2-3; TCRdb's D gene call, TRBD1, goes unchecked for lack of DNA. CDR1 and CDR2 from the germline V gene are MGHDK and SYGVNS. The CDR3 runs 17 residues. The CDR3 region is CASSGGDPQHLTDTQYF.

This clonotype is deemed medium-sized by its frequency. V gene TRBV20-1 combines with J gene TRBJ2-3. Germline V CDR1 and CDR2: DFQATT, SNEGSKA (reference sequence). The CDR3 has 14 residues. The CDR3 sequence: CSARARPREDTQYF.

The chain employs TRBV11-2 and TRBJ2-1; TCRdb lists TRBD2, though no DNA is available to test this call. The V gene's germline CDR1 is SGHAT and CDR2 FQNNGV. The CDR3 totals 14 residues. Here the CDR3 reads CASSLDLTRYEQFF.

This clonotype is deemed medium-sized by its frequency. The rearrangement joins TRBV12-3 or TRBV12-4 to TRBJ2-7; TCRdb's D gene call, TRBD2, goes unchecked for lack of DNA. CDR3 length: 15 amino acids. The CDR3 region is CASSTGRDYAYEQYF.

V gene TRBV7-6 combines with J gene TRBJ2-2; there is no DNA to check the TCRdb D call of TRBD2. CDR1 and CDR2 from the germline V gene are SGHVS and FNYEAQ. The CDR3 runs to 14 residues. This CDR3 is CASSWAGGAGELFF.

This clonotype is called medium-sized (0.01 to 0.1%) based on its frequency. The CDR3 sequence: CASSLDPTDEKLFF. The chain links TRBV7-3 to TRBJ1-4. Germline CDR1 is SGHTA and CDR2 is FQGTGA. CDR3 length equals 14 residues.

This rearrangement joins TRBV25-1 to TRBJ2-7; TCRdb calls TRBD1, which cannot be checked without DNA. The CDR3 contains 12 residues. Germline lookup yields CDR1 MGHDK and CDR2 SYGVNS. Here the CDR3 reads CASKGTGALQYF.

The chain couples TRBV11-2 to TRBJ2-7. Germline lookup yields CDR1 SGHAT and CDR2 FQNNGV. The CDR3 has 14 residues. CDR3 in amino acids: CASSPPGFGYEQYF. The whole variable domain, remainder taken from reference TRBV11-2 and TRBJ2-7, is EAGVAQSPRYKIIEKRQSVAFWCNPISGHATLYWYQQILGQGPKLLIQFQNNGVVDDSQLPKDRFSAERLKGVDSTLKIQPAKLEDSAVYLCASSPPGFGYEQYFGPGTRLTVT.

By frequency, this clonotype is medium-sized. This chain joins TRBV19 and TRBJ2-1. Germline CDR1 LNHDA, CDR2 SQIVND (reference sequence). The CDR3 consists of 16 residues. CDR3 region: CASSIDPSWSYNEQFF.

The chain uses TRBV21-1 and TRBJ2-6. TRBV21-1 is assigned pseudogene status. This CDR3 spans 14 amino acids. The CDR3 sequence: CASRYSSGANVLTF.

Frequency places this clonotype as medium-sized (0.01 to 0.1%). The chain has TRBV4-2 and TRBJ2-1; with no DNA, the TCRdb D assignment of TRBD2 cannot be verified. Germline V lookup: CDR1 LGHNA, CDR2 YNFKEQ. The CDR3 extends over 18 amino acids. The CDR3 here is CASSQGDLGLARHNEQFF.

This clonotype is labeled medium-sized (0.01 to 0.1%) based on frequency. The CDR3 here is CASSIGYRDTEAFF. The chain employs TRBV19 and TRBJ1-1. This CDR3 has 14 amino acids. The germline V gene has CDR1 LNHDA and CDR2 SQIVND (reference sequence).

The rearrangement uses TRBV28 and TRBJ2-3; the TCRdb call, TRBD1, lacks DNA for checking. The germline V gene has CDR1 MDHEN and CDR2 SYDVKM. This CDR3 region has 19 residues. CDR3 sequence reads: CASRTGPRHREGYTDTQYF.

The CDR3 is CASSVSSANNEQFF. The chain is built from TRBV9 and TRBJ2-1. This CDR3 contains 14 residues. The V gene's germline CDR1 is SGDLS and CDR2 YYNGEE.

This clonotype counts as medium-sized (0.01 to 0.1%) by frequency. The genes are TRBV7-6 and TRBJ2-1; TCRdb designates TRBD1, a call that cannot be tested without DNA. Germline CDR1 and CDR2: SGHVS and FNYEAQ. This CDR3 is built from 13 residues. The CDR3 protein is CASSTTGLGEQFF.

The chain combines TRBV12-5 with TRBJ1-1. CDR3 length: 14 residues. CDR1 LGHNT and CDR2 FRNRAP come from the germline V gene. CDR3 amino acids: CASGLYSPNTEAFF. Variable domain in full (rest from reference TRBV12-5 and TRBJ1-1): DARVTQTPRHKVTEMGQEVTMRCQPILGHNTVFWYRQTMMQGLELLAYFRNRAPLDDSGMPKDRFSAEMPDATLATLKIQPSEPRDSAVYFCASGLYSPNTEAFFGQGTRLTVV.